This TCR beta chain appears in the sequencing data of a study of shared clonotypes between healthy human individuals. All donors were healthy HIV-negative adults lacking recent acute infections or vaccinations. Study observations and caveats: Apart from blood, nothing was sampled; tissue repertoires likely differ.

An approximately 210 ng quantity of DNA, about 30,000 T cell genomes, went into the sorted-subset replicate PCRs. The table came from immunoSEQ multiplex PCR; TCRdb's copy has only in-frame clones and leaves some out. The table has roughly 2.5 million clones, approximately 90% seen once. Details on this clone: No antigen is known for it.

The material sequenced was naive CD4+ T cells sorted from blood. The subset here: CD45RA+ positively selected. The receptor comes from a man between 18 and 29 years old in good health.

This CDR3 is CASSTQGIADTQYF. Here the CDR3 DNA reads TGTGCCAGCAGTACCCAGGGTATCGCAGATACGCAGTATTTT. The V gene is TRBV6-1, the J gene TRBJ2-3, with D maybe TRBD1 (5 bases). Germline CDR1 MNHNS, CDR2 SASEGT. Trimming took 5 bases from V and 4 from J, leaving 13 bases between them. The length of the CDR3 is 14 residues.